The clone carrying this TCR beta chain was picked up many times. Its antigen is as yet unknown. From genomic DNA, two-round multiplex PCR was used to amplify TCR beta CDR3. Every TRBV and TRBJ gene had its own specific primer in first-round PCR. TCRdb used MiXCR to reprocess the multiplex PCR reads, holding one entry per CDR3 protein. The data contain over 45,000 distinct CDR3 sequences, roughly 29% of them seen just once; the ten biggest clones take up 7.5%. The data originate from a study of prognosis after radiotherapy for stage I lung cancer. Background on the study: Non-small cell lung cancer patients at stage I were enrolled between early 2018 and January 2019. While over 12 patients showed no significant progression after radiotherapy, a few developed distant metastases at a median of around seven months. Whole-study results and caveats: The way patients used TRBV and TRBJ genes reportedly differed depending on whether they had metastases.

V lost 0 bases, J lost 0 bases, and 11 bases lay in between. The CDR3 length is 17 residues. The V gene's germline CDR1 is LNHNV and CDR2 YYDKDF (reference sequence). The sample consisted of PBMCs, taken before or after stereotactic body radiation therapy (not recorded which). This rearrangement joins TRBV15 to TRBJ1-4; D not resolved. This clonotype was obtained from a donor over 45 with non-small cell lung cancer. The CDR3 loop is CATSRDLERTTNEKLFF. The CDR3 DNA reads TGTGCCACCAGCAGAGATCTGGAACGGACAACTAATGAAAAACTGTTTTTT. The whole variable domain, remainder taken from reference TRBV15 and TRBJ1-4, is DAMVIQNPRYQVTQFGKPVTLSCSQTLNHNVMYWYQQKSSQAPKLLFHYYDKDFNNEADTPDNFQSRRPNTSFCFLDIRSPGLGDTAMYLCATSRDLERTTNEKLFFGSGTQLSVL.